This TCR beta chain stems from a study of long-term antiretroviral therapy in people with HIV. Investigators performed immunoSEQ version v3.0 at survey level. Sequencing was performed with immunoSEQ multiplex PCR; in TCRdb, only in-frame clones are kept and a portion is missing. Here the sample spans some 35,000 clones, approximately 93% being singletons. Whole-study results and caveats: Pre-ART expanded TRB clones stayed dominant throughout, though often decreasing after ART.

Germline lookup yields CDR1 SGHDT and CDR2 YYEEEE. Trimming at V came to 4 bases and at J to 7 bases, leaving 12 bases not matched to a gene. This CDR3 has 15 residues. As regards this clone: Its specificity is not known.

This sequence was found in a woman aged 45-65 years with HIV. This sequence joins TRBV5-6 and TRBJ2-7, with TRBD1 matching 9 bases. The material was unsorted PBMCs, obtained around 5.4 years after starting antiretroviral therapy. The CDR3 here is CASSPVGQGGEEQYF. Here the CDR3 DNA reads TGTGCCAGCAGCCCGGTGGGACAGGGTGGCGAGGAGCAGTACTTC.